The clone carrying this T cell receptor beta chain was detected ten times or more. TCRdb re-analysed the PCR reads in MiXCR, keeping a single row per CDR3 protein. The data hold tens of thousands of distinct CDR3 sequences, with under 60% observed a single time. This specimen comes from a study of CDR3 diversity in severe acne. There are 14 residues in the CDR3. Per the germline V gene, CDR1 is SGHRS and CDR2 is YFSETQ. V lost 1 base, J lost 2 bases, and 10 bases lay in between. The V and J genes are TRBV5-1 and TRBJ2-7; tentative D call: TRBD1 (6 bases). The sample taken for sequencing was blood. The TCR sequence derives from a male donor in good health, without acne. CDR3 in amino acids: CASSLPGDTYEQYF. The CDR3 DNA sequence: TGCGCCAGCAGCTTGCCAGGGGACACCTACGAGCAGTACTTC.